This T cell receptor (beta chain) originates from a study of CD8+CD57+ T cells in acquired aplastic anemia. As for the study in general: The mean DNA yield obtained from sorted CD4+ and CD8+ cells came to approximately 3 ug.

Per germline, CDR1 KGHDR and CDR2 SFDVKD. The CDR3 length is 13 residues. Study-wide findings and caveats: Patients and controls shared about 30 CD8+ CDR3 sequences, which appeared highly expressed in patients and within their immunodominant clones. Simpson's diversity of CD8+ cells was not significantly different in patients compared with controls.

Genomic DNA templated the TCR beta VDJ and CDR3 profiling. TCRdb processed the reads anew with MiXCR; each CDR3 protein has one entry. The table records about 160,000 distinct CDR3 sequences, about half of them present only once. Individuals selected for sequencing had exhibited CD8+CD57+ cell expansion on flow cytometry. The patients, all of them, had severe acquired aplastic anemia. Details on this clonotype: Antigen: not known. The junction does not match germline at one end; this may be a read error.

This TCR derives from a human donor with aplastic anemia. V gene TRBV24-1 combines with J gene TRBJ2-7; D possibly corresponds to TRBD2 (6 bases). Sequenced sample: sorted CD4+, CD8+, or CD8+CD57+ T cells (not recorded which) from PBMCs. The CDR3 region is CATSDWDSYKQYF. The CDR3 DNA is TGTGCCACCAGTGACTGGGACTCCTACAAGCAGTACTTC.